The 8 T cell receptor beta chains reported below all come from one sample, sequenced in a study of blood T cells in healthy people across ages. Using a J-beta primer mix together with a sample-barcoded 5' primer, a second PCR was run for 7 to 11 cycles. TCRdb re-called the 5' RACE reads through MiXCR, storing one row per CDR3 protein. This sample has 1.5 million to 2 million distinct CDR3 sequences, with 28% found just once. Specimen: blood. Source of these receptors: a woman in her 30s in good health.

The chain has TRBV5-1 and TRBJ2-4, with D perhaps TRBD1 (6 bases). The J call may be wrong; the DNA end is better matched by TRBJ2-7. There are 15 residues in the CDR3. Germline loops: CDR1 SGHRS, CDR2 YFSETQ. CDR3 sequence (DNA): TGCGCCAGCAGCACTGCTGGACAGCCCGCCTACGAGCAGTACTTC. Its protein is CASSTAGQPAYEQYF.

In this sample, this clonotype turned up a few times. The chain employs TRBV12-5 and TRBJ1-1; a possible D gene is TRBD1 (5 bases). The germline CDR1 and CDR2 sequences are LGHNT and FRNRAP. This CDR3 comprises 15 residues. Between the trimmed V and J ends, which lost 0 bases and 0 bases, there was a span of 8 bases. The CDR3 sequence: CASGLVSGMNTEAFF. CDR3 DNA sequence: TGTGCTAGTGGTTTGGTATCAGGGATGAACACTGAAGCTTTCTTT.

In the case of this clonotype: Just one base apart from a much larger clone, this may be a read error. The chain joins TRBV10-3 to TRBJ2-3, with a weak D call TRBD1 (5 bases). Germline V gene lookup returns CDR1 ENHRY and CDR2 SYGVKD. CDR3 length: 17 amino acids. CDR3 amino acids: CAIRESWGGGSTDTQYF. The CDR3 region has the DNA TGTGCCATCCGTGAGTCTTGGGGCGGCGGTAGCACAGATACGCAGTATTTT.

In its sample, this clonotype was seen many times. This chain uses TRBV6-6 with TRBJ1-6; the D gene is possibly TRBD1 (6 bases). The CDR3 spans 17 residues. Looked up from germline, CDR1 is MNHNY and CDR2 is SVGAGI (reference sequence). The ends were cut back, 5 bases at V and 0 bases at J, with 14 bases in the middle. The CDR3 protein is CASSPPQGSSYNSPLHF. The DNA of the CDR3 is TGTGCCAGCAGTCCGCCCCAGGGGAGCTCCTATAATTCACCCCTCCACTTT.

The chain uses TRBV7-9 and TRBJ2-7; D gene unclear. Trimming stripped 3 bases from V and 0 bases from J, with 12 bases between. Germline CDR1 reads SEHNR; CDR2 reads FQNEAQ (reference sequence). The CDR3 extends over 15 amino acids. CDR3 sequence (DNA): TGTGCCAGCAGCTTTACAGACGGCAGCTCCTACGAGCAGTACTTC. Its protein is CASSFTDGSSYEQYF.

In its sample, this clonotype was seen a few times. The chain uses TRBV20-1 and TRBJ2-7; the match to TRBD2 covers 10 bases. J lost 8 bases, V lost 4 bases, and 14 bases had no gene match. Germline CDR1 DFQATT, CDR2 SNEGSKA (reference sequence). The CDR3 length is 15 residues. The CDR3 nucleotides read TGCAGTGCTACTCTAGCGGGAGCCCTGTTGGGTAAGCAGTACTTC. Its protein product is CSATLAGALLGKQYF.

This clonotype was observed a few times. This CDR3 reads CASSAQDIAPYEQYF. The CDR3 DNA follows: TGTGCCAGCAGCGCCCAGGACATCGCTCCCTACGAGCAGTACTTC. V is TRBV9 and J is TRBJ2-7; perhaps TRBD1 as D (5 bases). Germline V lookup: CDR1 SGDLS, CDR2 YYNGEE. The CDR3 consists of 15 residues. V shed 3 bases and J shed 2 bases, with 15 bases lying between them.

This clonotype was detected many times. The chain uses TRBV28 and TRBJ2-7; unclear D gene. Per the germline V gene, CDR1 is MDHEN and CDR2 is SYDVKM. This CDR3 is 16 amino acids long. V was cut by 5 bases and J by 3 bases, with 20 bases left in between. CDR3 DNA sequence: TGTGCCAGCAGTCCGACCGAGCAATGGGCTGGCTACGAGCAGTACTTC. Residues: CASSPTEQWAGYEQYF.